These T cell receptor beta chains were read from a single sample in a study of blood T cells in healthy people across ages. Each CDR3 protein gets one entry after TCRdb re-called the 5' RACE reads with MiXCR. The repertoire holds roughly 500,000 distinct CDR3 sequences, with under 30% as singletons. These same data were also listed under a study on T cells of mothers and their children.

The specimen sequenced was blood. These receptors came from a boy aged 10-17 years in good health. CDR3s include the opening cysteine and the closing phenylalanine or tryptophan. Each record gives: D gene, J gene, V gene, clone size, CDR3 DNA, CDR3 protein. The D gene is left open where the match is weak. Size values are once, few and many counts, or a class for expanded clones, and some rows have none.

-,TRBJ2-5,TRBV2,few,TGTGCCAGCAGGGACTCAAGCACCCAAGAGACCCAGTACTTC,CASRDSSTQETQYF
-,TRBJ2-3,TRBV11-2,-,TGTGCCAGCAGCTTAGGACCAGGGGGGGCAGATACGCAGTATTTT,CASSLGPGGADTQYF
-,TRBJ1-5,TRBV24-1,many,TGTGCCACCAGTGACGCTACCCTGGGGCCCCAGCATTTT,CATSDATLGPQHF
-,TRBJ2-6,TRBV2,-,TGTGCCAGCAGTGAGGTCGGTGGGACCTCTGGGGCCAACGTCCTGACTTTC,CASSEVGGTSGANVLTF
TRBD2,TRBJ2-3,TRBV18,-,TGTGCCAGCGCAGAGAGCGGGGGTGATACGCAGTATTTT,CASAESGGDTQYF
-,TRBJ1-3,TRBV7-9,few,TGTGCCAGCAGCTCAACCCCGGGGGGGACTCCTGGAAACACCATATATTTT,CASSSTPGGTPGNTIYF
-,TRBJ2-3,TRBV4-1,-,TGCGCCAGCAGCCTCGGAGCCAGGGCAGATACGCAGTATTTT,CASSLGARADTQYF
-,TRBJ2-1,TRBV7-7,few,TGTGCTAGCAGCTTACAGGCGAGCACTGAGCAGTTCTTC,CASSLQASTEQFF
TRBD1,TRBJ2-2,TRBV7-9,-,TGTGCCAGCAGCGCAGACAGGGGTGGTGACACCGGGGAGCTGTTTTTT,CASSADRGGDTGELFF
-,TRBJ1-1,TRBV4-3,few,TGCGCCAGCAGCCAAGGCGGTGGGAACACTGAAGCTTTCTTT,CASSQGGGNTEAFF
-,TRBJ2-5,TRBV10-3,-,TGTGCCATCAGGGACCATTCGATAGAGACCCAGTACTTC,CAIRDHSIETQYF
-,TRBJ1-1,TRBV4-1,-,TGCGCCAGCAGCCAAGTTCCCTCTGCAGGGTACTCTGAAGCTTTCTTT,CASSQVPSAGYSEAFF
TRBD2,TRBJ2-2,TRBV20-1,-,TGCAGTGCCACTAGCGGGAGAGGCGCCGGGGAGCTGTTTTTT,CSATSGRGAGELFF
-,TRBJ2-7,TRBV7-8,-,TGTGCCAGCAGCTTAGTCGGACGAAACTACGAGCAGTACTTC,CASSLVGRNYEQYF
-,TRBJ2-5,TRBV4-2,-,TGTGCCAGCAGCCAAGTTGGGGTGGGCGCCCAAGAGACCCAGTACTTC,CASSQVGVGAQETQYF
-,TRBJ1-2,TRBV7-9,-,TGTGCCACTGAAACGGGAGCCCCAAGGACTAACTATGGCTACACCTTC,CATETGAPRTNYGYTF
TRBD1,TRBJ2-5,TRBV7-7,-,TGTGCTAGCAGCTTATCAGGGGGCTTGGAGACCCAGTACTTC,CASSLSGGLETQYF
-,TRBJ1-6,TRBV4-3,-,TGCGCCAGCAGCCAAGTCGCCGGCGCCGCCTACGATAATTCACCCCTCCACTTT,CASSQVAGAAYDNSPLHF
-,TRBJ2-7,TRBV28,-,TGTGCCAGCATACGGGGGCCGTACTCCTACGAGCAGTACTTC,CASIRGPYSYEQYF
-,TRBJ2-5,TRBV12-3/TRBV12-4,-,TGTGCCAGCAGTCTGTGGGAGGCAGGTCAAGAGACCCAGTACTTC,CASSLWEAGQETQYF
TRBD2,TRBJ2-7,TRBV2,-,TGTGCCAGCAGTGTCTCAGCGGGGGTGACCTACGAGCAGTACTTC,CASSVSAGVTYEQYF
-,TRBJ2-1,TRBV20-1,few,TGCAGTGCTAGAACGGGGCCCGCCTACAATGAGCAGTTCTTC,CSARTGPAYNEQFF
TRBD2,TRBJ2-7,TRBV10-3,many,TGTGCCATTCAGGGTCATTCCGGGGGGGCCTTAAACGAGCAGTACTTC,CAIQGHSGGALNEQYF
-,TRBJ2-3,TRBV29-1,-,TGCAGCGTTGAAGATTCACGTGCGGGAATAACAGATACGCAGTATTTT,CSVEDSRAGITDTQYF
TRBD2,TRBJ2-2,TRBV5-8,once,TGTGCCAGCAGCCCGTATCCGGACGGGAGGCTGAGGGAGCTGTTTTTT,CASSPYPDGRLRELFF
-,TRBJ2-3,TRBV20-1,-,TGCAGTGCTAGGGCCGGGGCCCTAACCGCCTTT,CSARAGALTAF
TRBD1,TRBJ2-7,TRBV28,few,TGTGCCAGCAGTTCGGGACAGGGGCTTTACGAGCAGTACTTC,CASSSGQGLYEQYF
-,TRBJ1-2,TRBV12-3/TRBV12-4,-,TGTGCCAGCAGCTCTGCACTCCCTAACTATGGCTACACCTTC,CASSSALPNYGYTF
-,TRBJ2-1,TRBV4-3,-,TGCGCCAGCAGCCGTCGGGGTAGCGGATACAATGAGCAGTTCTTC,CASSRRGSGYNEQFF
-,TRBJ1-1,TRBV27,-,TGTGCCAGCAGAGTCTCGGGGGGCACTGAAGCTTTCTTT,CASRVSGGTEAFF
-,TRBJ2-7,TRBV6-2/TRBV6-3,-,TGTGCCAGCAGTCATCGGTGGGGGTACGAGCAGTACTTC,CASSHRWGYEQYF
TRBD2,TRBJ2-5,TRBV29-1,-,TGCAGCGTTGAGGGACTAGGGAATTCTGAGACCCAGTACTTC,CSVEGLGNSETQYF
TRBD2,TRBJ2-1,TRBV5-1,few,TGCGCCAGCAGTCTAGCGGGAGACCACAATGAGCAGTTCTTC,CASSLAGDHNEQFF
-,TRBJ2-1,TRBV27,-,TGTGCCAGCGGACTCAGCCCAAACAATGAGCAGTTCTTC,CASGLSPNNEQFF
TRBD2,TRBJ2-3,TRBV20-1,few,TGCAGTGCCATACTTTCTAGCGGGGGCTACACAGATACGCAGTATTTT,CSAILSSGGYTDTQYF
TRBD1,TRBJ2-2,TRBV12-3/TRBV12-4,few,TGTGCCAGCAGTGGGGACAGAAAGAACACCGGGGAGCTGTTTTTT,CASSGDRKNTGELFF
TRBD1,TRBJ2-5,TRBV28,few,TGTGCCAGCAGCCCAACAGGGGAAAAAGAGACCCAGTACTTC,CASSPTGEKETQYF
-,TRBJ2-6,TRBV7-2,-,TGTGCCAGCAGCTCCTACAGGAGGAACATTATCTCTGGGGCCAACGTCCTGACTTTC,CASSSYRRNIISGANVLTF
-,TRBJ1-2,TRBV7-9,-,TGTGCCAGCAGCTTAGTGGGACTACATGGCTACACCTTC,CASSLVGLHGYTF
-,TRBJ2-1,TRBV20-1,few,TGCAGTGCTAGATCTGAAACGCCAGAGCAGTTCTTC,CSARSETPEQFF
-,TRBJ1-1,TRBV18,few,TGTGCCAGCTCACCAAGGCCCCTCTGGAACACTGAAGCTTTCTTT,CASSPRPLWNTEAFF
-,TRBJ2-4,TRBV6-1,few,TGTGCCAGCAGTGAGAATACCCGGGCCAAAAACATTCAGTACTTC,CASSENTRAKNIQYF
TRBD1,TRBJ1-5,TRBV28,many,TGTGCCAGCAGTTACAGGGGAAGGGGCAATCAGCCCCAGCATTTT,CASSYRGRGNQPQHF
TRBD1,TRBJ1-2,TRBV28,-,TGTGCCAGCAGTCCTCGGACAGGGGGCTACACCTTC,CASSPRTGGYTF
-,TRBJ2-7,TRBV20-1,few,TGCAGTGCTAGAGAATGGGACCCCTCCTACGAGCAGTACTTC,CSAREWDPSYEQYF
TRBD1,TRBJ1-5,TRBV5-8,few,TGTGCCAGCAGCCACGGGACAGGGAATCGCAATCAGCCCCAGCATTTT,CASSHGTGNRNQPQHF
TRBD2,TRBJ2-1,TRBV20-1,few,TGCAGTGCTAGTCCCCAAACTAGCGGGTATAACAATGAGCAGTTCTTC,CSASPQTSGYNNEQFF
-,TRBJ2-2,TRBV2,-,TGTGCCAGCAGCAGGGGAGGGCTTCAAGTTGACACCGGGGAGCTGTTTTTT,CASSRGGLQVDTGELFF
-,TRBJ1-1,TRBV4-1,few,TGCGCCAGCAGCCAAGGACTTATGAACACTGAAGCTTTCTTT,CASSQGLMNTEAFF
-,TRBJ2-1,TRBV29-1,once,TGCAGCGTTGAACACAGGGCAAATGAGCAGTTCTTC,CSVEHRANEQFF
-,TRBJ2-7,TRBV5-6,-,TGTGCCAGCAGGCTTCAGACCGACGACCCCTACGAGCAGTACTTC,CASRLQTDDPYEQYF
-,TRBJ2-5,TRBV5-5,few,TGTGCCAGCAGCTTGGACCCAGGCTCCCAAGAGACCCAGTACTTC,CASSLDPGSQETQYF
-,TRBJ1-1,TRBV7-6,few,TGTGCCAGCAGCTTAGGGTCTAGTAGGAACACTGAAGCTTTCTTT,CASSLGSSRNTEAFF
TRBD1,TRBJ2-7,TRBV23-1,few,TGCGCCAGCAGTCAATCCAGACAGGGCCACGAGCAGTGCTTC,CASSQSRQGHEQCF
TRBD1,TRBJ1-5,TRBV6-2/TRBV6-3,-,TGTGCCAGCAGACCAATGGGGACAGGGGCCTATAGCAATCAGCCCCAGCATTTT,CASRPMGTGAYSNQPQHF
TRBD1,TRBJ2-5,TRBV4-3,-,TGCGCCAGCAGCCGGGACAGGGGTGGCCAAGAGACCCAGTACTTC,CASSRDRGGQETQYF
TRBD2,TRBJ2-7,TRBV4-1,few,TGCGCCAGCAGCCAGCGGGGGTCAGCCTACGAGCAGTACTTC,CASSQRGSAYEQYF
-,TRBJ2-3,TRBV7-9,few,TGTGCCAGCAGCCGAGATACGCAGTATTTT,CASSRDTQYF
-,TRBJ2-6,TRBV6-5,-,TGTGCCAGCAGGTTACATAGCTGGAGGGGGGCCAACGTCCTGACTTTC,CASRLHSWRGANVLTF